The source of this TCR beta chain is a study of blood T cell repertoires in COVID-19. Whole-study context: Acute and convalescent COVID-19 specimens originated in the United States, Italy and Spain. The cDNA or gDNA used as material had been derived from T cells, B-cell-depleted T cells, or PBMCs.

As handled by the study authors: Amplification from reference gene primers served as the basis for estimated nucleated cell counts. TCRdb's table, derived via immunoSEQ multiplex PCR, lists solely in-frame clones and lacks some. The V and J calls and clone size are taken from that table; D and trimming were inferred from the DNA. The sample has fewer than 150,000 clones; roughly 90% are singletons. The germline CDR1 and CDR2 sequences are SGHNT and YYREEE (reference sequence). V was cut by 4 bases and J by 6 bases, with 14 bases left in between. The CDR3 loop spans 14 amino acids. The sequenced material came from peripheral blood. The chain uses TRBV5-4 and TRBJ1-5; possible D gene TRBD1, 6 bases. This clonotype originated in a man aged 45 to 65 with active or convalescent COVID-19. The CDR3 spells CASSTDPGVQPQHF. For the CDR3, the DNA is TGTGCCAGCAGCACGGATCCAGGGGTTCAGCCCCAGCATTTT.